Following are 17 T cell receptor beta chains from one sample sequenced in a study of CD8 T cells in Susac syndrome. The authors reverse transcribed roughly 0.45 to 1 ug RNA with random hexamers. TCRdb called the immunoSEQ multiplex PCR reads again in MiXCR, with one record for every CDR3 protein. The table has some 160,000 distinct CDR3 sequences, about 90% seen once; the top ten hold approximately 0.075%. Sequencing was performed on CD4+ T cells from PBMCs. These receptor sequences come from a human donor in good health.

The CDR3: CASSHEDEQFF. The CDR3 DNA sequence: TGTGCCAGCAGCCACGAGGATGAGCAGTTCTTC. The rearrangement uses TRBV7-9 and TRBJ2-1; D is unresolved. The CDR3 is made up of 11 amino acids. Germline V gives CDR1 SEHNR, CDR2 FQNEAQ (reference sequence). V dropped 5 bases and J dropped 8 bases, with 7 bases sitting between them.

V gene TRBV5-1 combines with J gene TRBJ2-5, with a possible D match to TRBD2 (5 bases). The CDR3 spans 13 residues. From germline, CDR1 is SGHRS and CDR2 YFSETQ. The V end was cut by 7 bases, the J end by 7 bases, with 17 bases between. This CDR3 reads CASAFGDVATQYF. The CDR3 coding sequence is TGCGCCAGCGCGTTCGGGGATGTGGCGACCCAGTACTTC.

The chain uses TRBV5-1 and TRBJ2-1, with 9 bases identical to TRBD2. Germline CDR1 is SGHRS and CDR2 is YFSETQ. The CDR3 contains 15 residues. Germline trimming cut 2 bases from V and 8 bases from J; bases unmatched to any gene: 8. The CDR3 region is CASSFPLAGRDEQFF. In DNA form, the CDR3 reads TGCGCCAGCAGCTTCCCACTAGCGGGCCGGGATGAGCAGTTCTTC. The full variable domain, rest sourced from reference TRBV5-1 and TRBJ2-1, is KAGVTQTPRYLIKTRGQQVTLSCSPISGHRSVSWYQQTPGQGLQFLFEYFSETQRNKGNFPGRFSGRQFSNSRSEMNVSTLELGDSALYLCASSFPLAGRDEQFFGPGTRLTVL.

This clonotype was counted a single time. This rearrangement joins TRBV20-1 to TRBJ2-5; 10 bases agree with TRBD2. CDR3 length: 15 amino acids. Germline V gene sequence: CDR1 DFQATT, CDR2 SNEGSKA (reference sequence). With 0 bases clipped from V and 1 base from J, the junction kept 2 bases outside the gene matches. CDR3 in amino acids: CSARDVAGGQETQYF. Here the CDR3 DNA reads TGCAGTGCTAGAGACGTAGCGGGGGGCCAAGAGACCCAGTACTTC.

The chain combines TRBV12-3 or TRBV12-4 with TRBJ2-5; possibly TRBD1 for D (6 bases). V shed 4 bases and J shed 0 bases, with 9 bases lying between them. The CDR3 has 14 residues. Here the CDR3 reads CASSWTAYQETQYF. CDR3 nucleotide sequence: TGTGCCAGCAGTTGGACAGCGTACCAAGAGACCCAGTACTTC.

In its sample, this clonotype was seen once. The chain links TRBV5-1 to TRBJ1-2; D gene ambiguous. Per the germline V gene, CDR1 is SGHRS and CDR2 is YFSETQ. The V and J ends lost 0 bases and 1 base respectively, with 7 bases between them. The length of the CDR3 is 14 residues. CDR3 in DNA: TGCGCCAGCAGCTTGGGCGACGGTAACTATGGCTACACCTTC. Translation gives CASSLGDGNYGYTF.

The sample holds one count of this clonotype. The CDR3 DNA reads TGTGCCAGCAGCGTAGACCACACTGAAGCTTTCTTT. It translates to CASSVDHTEAFF. The chain links TRBV9 to TRBJ1-1; D is ambiguous. Deletions cut 0 bases from V and 3 bases from J, with 3 bases between. The germline V gene has CDR1 SGDLS and CDR2 YYNGEE. The CDR3 runs to 12 residues.

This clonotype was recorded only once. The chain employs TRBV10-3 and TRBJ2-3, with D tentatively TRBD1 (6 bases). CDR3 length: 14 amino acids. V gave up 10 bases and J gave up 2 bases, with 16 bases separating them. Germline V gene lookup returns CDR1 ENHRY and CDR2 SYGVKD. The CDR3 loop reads CATGQIPTTDTQYF. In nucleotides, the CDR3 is TGTGCCACCGGACAGATTCCTACCACAGATACGCAGTATTTT.

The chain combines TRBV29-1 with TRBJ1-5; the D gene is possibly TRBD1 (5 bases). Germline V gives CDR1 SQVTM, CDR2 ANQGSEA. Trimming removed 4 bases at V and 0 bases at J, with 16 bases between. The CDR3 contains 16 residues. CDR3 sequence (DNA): TGCAGCGTTGGAATCGACGGCGGGGGTAGCAATCAGCCCCAGCATTTT. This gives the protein CSVGIDGGGSNQPQHF.

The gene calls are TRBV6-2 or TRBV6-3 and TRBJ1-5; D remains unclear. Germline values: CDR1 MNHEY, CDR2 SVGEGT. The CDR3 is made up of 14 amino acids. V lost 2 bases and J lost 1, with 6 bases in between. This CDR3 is CASSYVASNQPQHF. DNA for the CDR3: TGTGCCAGCAGTTACGTCGCCAGCAATCAGCCCCAGCATTTT.

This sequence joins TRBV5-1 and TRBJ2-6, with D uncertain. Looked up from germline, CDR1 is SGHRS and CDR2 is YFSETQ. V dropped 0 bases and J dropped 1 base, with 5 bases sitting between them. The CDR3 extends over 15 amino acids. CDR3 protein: CASSLEESGANVLTF. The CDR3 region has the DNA TGCGCCAGCAGCTTGGAGGAGTCTGGGGCCAACGTCCTGACTTTC.

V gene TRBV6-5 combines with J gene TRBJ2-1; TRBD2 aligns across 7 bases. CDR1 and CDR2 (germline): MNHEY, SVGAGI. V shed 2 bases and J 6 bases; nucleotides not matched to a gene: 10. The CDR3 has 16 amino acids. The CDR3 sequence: CASSYQTGGPSNEQFF. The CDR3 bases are TGTGCCAGCAGTTACCAGACGGGAGGCCCGAGCAATGAGCAGTTCTTC.

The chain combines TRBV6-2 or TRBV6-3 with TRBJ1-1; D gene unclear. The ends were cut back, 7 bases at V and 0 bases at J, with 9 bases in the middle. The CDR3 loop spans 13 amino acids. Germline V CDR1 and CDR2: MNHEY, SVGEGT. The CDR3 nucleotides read TGTGCCAGCAACAGCGTGTTGAACACTGAAGCTTTCTTT. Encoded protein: CASNSVLNTEAFF.

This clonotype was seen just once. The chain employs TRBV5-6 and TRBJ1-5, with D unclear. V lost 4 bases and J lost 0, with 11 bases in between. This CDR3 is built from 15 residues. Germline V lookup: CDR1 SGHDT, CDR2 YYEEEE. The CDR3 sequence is CASSLTAYSNQPQHF. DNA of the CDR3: TGTGCCAGCAGCCTTACAGCTTATAGCAATCAGCCCCAGCATTTT.

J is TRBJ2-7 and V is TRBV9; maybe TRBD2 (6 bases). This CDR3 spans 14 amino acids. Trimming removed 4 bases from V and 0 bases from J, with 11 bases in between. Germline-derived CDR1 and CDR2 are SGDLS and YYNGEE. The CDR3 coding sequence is TGTGCCAGCAGCCCCACGACTAGCTCCTACGAGCAGTACTTC. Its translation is CASSPTTSSYEQYF.

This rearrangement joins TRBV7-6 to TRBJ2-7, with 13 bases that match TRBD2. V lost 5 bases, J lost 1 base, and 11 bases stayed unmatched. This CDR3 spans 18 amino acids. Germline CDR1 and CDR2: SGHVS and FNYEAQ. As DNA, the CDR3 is TGTGCCAGCAGCCGCGTCGGAACTAGCGGGGGGGTTTCCTACGAGCAGTACTTC. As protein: CASSRVGTSGGVSYEQYF.

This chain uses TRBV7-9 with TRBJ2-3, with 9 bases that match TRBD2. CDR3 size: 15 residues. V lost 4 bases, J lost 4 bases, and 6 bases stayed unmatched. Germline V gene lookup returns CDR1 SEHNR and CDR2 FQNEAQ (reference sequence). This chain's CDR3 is CASSSAGGLADTQYF. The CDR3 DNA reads TGTGCCAGCAGCTCGGCGGGGGGGCTAGCAGATACGCAGTATTTT.